The 9 T cell receptor beta chains below were found in one sample sequenced in a study of OX40 agonist ivuxolimab in advanced cancers. The library was generated by the immunoSEQ multiplex PCR assay. Here the immuneACCESS table is served through TCRdb, limited to in-frame sequences with V and J called. Missing clones are a known gap in these copies; in checked studies unresolved V genes cover under half, and the rest lacks a known reason. Across this sample there are 10,000 to 13,000 clones, with approximately 80% seen only once. The ten largest clones capture approximately 15% of the sample. The specimen comprised CD4+ or CD8+ T cells sorted from blood, sampled in a trial of the OX40 agonist ivuxolimab. The receptors derive from an adult with an advanced solid tumor such as melanoma, head and neck, liver or kidney cancer.

The chain recombines TRBV6-9 with TRBJ2-7; tentatively, D is TRBD1 (6 bases). V was pared by 4 bases and J by 0 bases, with 16 bases between. CDR1 is MNHGY, CDR2 SVAAGI, per germline. CDR3 length: 16 amino acids. DNA for the CDR3: TGTGCCAGCAGTTCCGACGACAGGAGGAGCTCCTACGAGCAGTACTTC. It translates to CASSSDDRRSSYEQYF.

This sequence joins TRBV9 and TRBJ2-7; 8 bases are shared with TRBD2. The CDR3 is 13 residues long. The J segment lost 5 bases and the V segment lost 4 bases, leaving 5 bases of the junction unmatched. The germline V gene encodes CDR1 SGDLS and CDR2 YYNGEE. The CDR3 DNA sequence: TGTGCCAGCAGCCGGGGGGGTGTCCACGAGCAGTACTTC. Residues: CASSRGGVHEQYF.

This clone occurred once. The chain couples TRBV15 to TRBJ2-7, with 7 bases lining up with TRBD1. The CDR3 consists of 16 residues. Germline assignment: CDR1 LNHNV and CDR2 YYDKDF (reference sequence). V lost 0 bases to trimming and J lost 1 base; unmatched junction nucleotides: 6. The CDR3 region is CATSRDTGVGSYEQYF. CDR3 nucleotide sequence: TGTGCCACCAGCAGAGACACAGGGGTAGGTTCCTACGAGCAGTACTTC.

The chain uses TRBV19 and TRBJ2-2; the D gene could be TRBD1 or TRBD2 (5 bases each). Trimming stripped 5 bases from V and 5 bases from J, with 12 bases between. The germline V gene has CDR1 LNHDA and CDR2 SQIVND (reference sequence). This CDR3 contains 14 residues. DNA for the CDR3: TGTGCCAGTAGTTCCTCGGGGCTTACCGGGGAGCTGTTTTTT. Amino acid sequence: CASSSSGLTGELFF.

The genes are TRBV7-6 and TRBJ1-1; D is unclear. V was trimmed by 4 bases and J by 2 bases, leaving 14 bases between them. From germline, CDR1 is SGHVS and CDR2 FNYEAQ. There are 15 residues in the CDR3. CDR3 DNA sequence: TGTGCCAGCAGCTACCCGTCTGGGGTCAACACTGAAGCTTTCTTT. Its translation is CASSYPSGVNTEAFF.

This clone occurred a few times. This chain joins TRBV7-9 and TRBJ2-5; D ambiguous. CDR1 is SEHNR and CDR2 is FQNEAQ in the germline V gene (reference sequence). This CDR3 comprises 13 residues. V was trimmed by 1 base and J by 9 bases, leaving 12 bases between them. The CDR3 bases are TGTGCCAGCAGCTTAGAGTCCCGGTTGGCCCAGTACTTC. Amino acid sequence: CASSLESRLAQYF.

The chain uses TRBV6-6 and TRBJ2-7; 8 bases match TRBD2. The germline gives CDR1 MNHNY, CDR2 SVGAGI (reference sequence). Losses at the gene ends were 5 bases for V and 5 bases for J; bases not matched to a gene: 11. The CDR3 is 15 amino acids. The CDR3 DNA is TGTGCCAGCAGTCCTGACGGGAGGGTTTTCGACGAGCAGTACTTC. It encodes CASSPDGRVFDEQYF.

This sequence joins TRBV4-1 and TRBJ2-7; D gene ambiguous. Germline CDR1 is MGHRA and CDR2 is YSYEKL. CDR3 size: 15 residues. V lost 1 base to trimming and J lost 1 base, with 11 bases between them. CDR3 sequence (DNA): TGCGCCAGCAGCCAAGCGAAGGGCCAGTCCTACGAGCAGTACTTC. Residues: CASSQAKGQSYEQYF.

The chain links TRBV30 to TRBJ2-7; maybe TRBD2 (5 bases). V was trimmed by 3 bases and J by 3 bases, leaving 6 bases between them. There are 11 residues in the CDR3. Germline CDR1 reads GTSNPN; CDR2 reads SVGIG (reference sequence). This chain's CDR3 is CAWRDFYEQYF. CDR3 nucleotides: TGTGCCTGGAGGGACTTCTACGAGCAGTACTTC.